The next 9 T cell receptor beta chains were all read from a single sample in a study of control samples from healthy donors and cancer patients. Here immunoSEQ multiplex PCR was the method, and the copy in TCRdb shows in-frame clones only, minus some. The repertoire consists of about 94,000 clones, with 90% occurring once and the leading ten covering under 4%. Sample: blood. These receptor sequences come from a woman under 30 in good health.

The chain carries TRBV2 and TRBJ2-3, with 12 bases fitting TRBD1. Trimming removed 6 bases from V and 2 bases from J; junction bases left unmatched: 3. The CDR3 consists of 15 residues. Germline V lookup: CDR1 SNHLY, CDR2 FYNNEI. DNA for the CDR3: TGTGCCAGCAGCGGGGGACAGGGGGCCACAGATACGCAGTATTTT. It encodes CASSGGQGATDTQYF.

The CDR3 region is CASSFRLAGTNEQYF. The DNA of the CDR3 is TGTGCCAGCAGCTTTCGACTAGCGGGGACTAACGAGCAGTACTTC. The gene calls are TRBV14 and TRBJ2-7, with 11 bases aligning to TRBD2. The CDR3 is 15 residues long. Germline V gene sequence: CDR1 SGHDN, CDR2 FVKESK. The ends lost 5 bases at V and 5 bases at J; junction bases unmatched: 8. The complete variable domain, with remaining parts taken from reference TRBV14 and TRBJ2-7, reads EAGVTQFPSHSVIEKGQTVTLRCDPISGHDNLYWYRRVMGKEIKFLLHFVKESKQDESGMPNNRFLAERTGGTYSTLKVQPAELEDSGVYFCASSFRLAGTNEQYFGPGTRLTVT.

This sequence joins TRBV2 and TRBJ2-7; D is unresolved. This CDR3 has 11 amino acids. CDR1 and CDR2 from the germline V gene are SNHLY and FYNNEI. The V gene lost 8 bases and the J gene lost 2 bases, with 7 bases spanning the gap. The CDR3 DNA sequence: TGTGCCAGCTCCGTCACCTACGAGCAGTACTTC. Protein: CASSVTYEQYF.

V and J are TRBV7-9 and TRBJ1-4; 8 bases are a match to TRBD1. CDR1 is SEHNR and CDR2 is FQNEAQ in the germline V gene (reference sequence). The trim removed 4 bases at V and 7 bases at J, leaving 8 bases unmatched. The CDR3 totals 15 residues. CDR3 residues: CASSSLGGTGEKLFF. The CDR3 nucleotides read TGTGCCAGCAGCTCCCTTGGGGGGACAGGTGAAAAACTGTTTTTT.

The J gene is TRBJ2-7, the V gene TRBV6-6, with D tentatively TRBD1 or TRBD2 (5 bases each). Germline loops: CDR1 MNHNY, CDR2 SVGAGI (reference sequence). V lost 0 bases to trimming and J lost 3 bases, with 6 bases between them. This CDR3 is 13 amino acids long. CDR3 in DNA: TGTGCCAGCAGTTACTCGGGGGACTACGAGCAGTACTTC. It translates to CASSYSGDYEQYF.

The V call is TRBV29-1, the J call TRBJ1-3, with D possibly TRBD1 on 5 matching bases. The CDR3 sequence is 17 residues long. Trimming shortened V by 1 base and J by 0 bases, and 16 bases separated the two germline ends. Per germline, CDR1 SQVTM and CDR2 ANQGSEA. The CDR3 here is CSVEGQGAGVSGNTIYF. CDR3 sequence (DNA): TGCAGCGTTGAAGGGCAGGGTGCCGGGGTCTCTGGAAACACCATATATTTT.

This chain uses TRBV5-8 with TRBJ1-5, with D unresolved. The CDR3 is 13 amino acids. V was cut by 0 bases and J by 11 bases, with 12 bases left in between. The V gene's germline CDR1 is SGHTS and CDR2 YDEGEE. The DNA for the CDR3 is TGTGCCAGCAGCTTGGTTGAGGGATCGGCCCAGCATTTT. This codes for CASSLVEGSAQHF.

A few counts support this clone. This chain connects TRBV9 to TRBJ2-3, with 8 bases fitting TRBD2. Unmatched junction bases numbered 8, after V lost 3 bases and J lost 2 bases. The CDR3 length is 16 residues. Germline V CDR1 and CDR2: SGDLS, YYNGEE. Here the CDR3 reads CASSESPGGATDTQYF. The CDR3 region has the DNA TGTGCCAGCAGCGAAAGTCCGGGGGGGGCCACAGATACGCAGTATTTT.

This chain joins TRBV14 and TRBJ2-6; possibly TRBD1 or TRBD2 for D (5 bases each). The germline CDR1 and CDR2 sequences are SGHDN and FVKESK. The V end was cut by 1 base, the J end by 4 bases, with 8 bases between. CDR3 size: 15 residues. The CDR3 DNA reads TGTGCCAGCAGCCAAGGAGGGGCCGGGGCCAACGTCCTGACTTTC. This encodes CASSQGGAGANVLTF.